Listed below are T cell receptor beta chains from one sample, sequenced in a study of cytomegalovirus exposure and HLA in healthy donors. Data came from immunoSEQ multiplex PCR; TCRdb stores just in-frame clones and leaves some out. The data hold some 250,000 clones, with around 90% observed a single time. The specimen was PBMCs. The receptors come from a woman younger than 35 in good health and CMV-seronegative. Each CDR3 is given with its conserved first and last residue. The D gene is left open where the match is weak. A clone size is listed for some rows: how often the clone was seen (once, few, many), or a class if it is expanded.

clone_size: -
d_call: -
v_call: TRBV28
j_call: TRBJ2-1
cdr3_aa: CASEKHSSYNEQFF
cdr3_nt: TGTGCCAGCGAAAAACACAGCTCCTACAATGAGCAGTTCTTC

clone_size: -
d_call: -
v_call: TRBV6-6
j_call: TRBJ1-2
cdr3_aa: CASSPYRSGDGYTF
cdr3_nt: TGTGCCAGCAGTCCCTACAGGTCTGGGGATGGCTACACCTTC

clone_size: -
d_call: -
v_call: TRBV19
j_call: TRBJ2-7
cdr3_aa: CASSIGGFGLYEQYF
cdr3_nt: TGTGCCAGTAGTATTGGTGGCTTTGGGCTCTACGAGCAGTACTTC

clone_size: -
d_call: TRBD1
v_call: TRBV5-1
j_call: TRBJ1-1
cdr3_aa: CASSQGDRYTEAFF
cdr3_nt: TGCGCCAGCAGCCAAGGGGACAGGTACACTGAAGCTTTCTTT

clone_size: -
d_call: -
v_call: TRBV7-8
j_call: TRBJ2-2
cdr3_aa: CASSPAAYSGELFF
cdr3_nt: TGTGCCAGCAGCCCCGCCGCCTACAGTGGGGAGCTGTTTTTT

clone_size: -
d_call: -
v_call: TRBV5-1
j_call: TRBJ2-3
cdr3_aa: CASSLFLTDTQYF
cdr3_nt: TGCGCCAGCAGCTTGTTTCTTACAGATACGCAGTATTTT

clone_size: -
d_call: TRBD1
v_call: TRBV27
j_call: TRBJ2-3
cdr3_aa: CASSVQGSTQYF
cdr3_nt: TGTGCCAGCAGTGTACAGGGGTCTACGCAGTATTTT

clone_size: -
d_call: TRBD1
v_call: TRBV5-1
j_call: TRBJ2-1
cdr3_aa: CASSSGQGWQFF
cdr3_nt: TGCGCCAGCAGCTCGGGACAGGGGTGGCAGTTCTTC

clone_size: -
d_call: -
v_call: TRBV7-8
j_call: TRBJ2-1
cdr3_aa: CASSPGTAYNEQFF
cdr3_nt: TGTGCCAGCAGCCCCGGGACTGCCTACAATGAGCAGTTCTTC

clone_size: -
d_call: TRBD2
v_call: TRBV27
j_call: TRBJ2-5
cdr3_aa: CASSLKTSGQETQYF
cdr3_nt: TGTGCCAGCAGTTTAAAGACTAGCGGACAAGAGACCCAGTACTTC

clone_size: few
d_call: -
v_call: TRBV21-1
j_call: TRBJ1-6
cdr3_aa: CASSKGRGLNNSPLHF
cdr3_nt: TGTGCCAGCAGCAAGGGCAGGGGGCTTAATAATTCACCCCTCCACTTT

clone_size: -
d_call: TRBD1
v_call: TRBV13
j_call: TRBJ1-1
cdr3_aa: CASRKLGQANTEAFF
cdr3_nt: TGTGCCAGCAGGAAACTGGGACAGGCGAACACTGAAGCTTTCTTT

clone_size: -
d_call: -
v_call: TRBV15
j_call: TRBJ2-3
cdr3_aa: CATSSLRGSGTDTQYF
cdr3_nt: TGTGCCACCAGCAGCCTACGGGGGAGCGGCACAGATACGCAGTATTTT

clone_size: -
d_call: TRBD2
v_call: TRBV5-3
j_call: TRBJ2-1
cdr3_aa: CARSTEGTSGGRQFF
cdr3_nt: TGTGCCAGAAGCACCGAGGGGACTAGCGGGGGAAGGCAGTTCTTC

clone_size: -
d_call: -
v_call: TRBV13
j_call: TRBJ1-4
cdr3_aa: CASSSTGRNEKLFF
cdr3_nt: TGTGCCAGCAGCTCTACAGGGCGTAATGAAAAACTGTTTTTT

clone_size: -
d_call: TRBD1
v_call: TRBV2
j_call: TRBJ2-7
cdr3_aa: CASSEGSGQGVYEQYF
cdr3_nt: TGTGCCAGCAGTGAGGGGTCGGGACAGGGGGTCTACGAGCAGTACTTC

clone_size: -
d_call: -
v_call: TRBV7-9
j_call: TRBJ2-1
cdr3_aa: CASSFGGDNEQFF
cdr3_nt: TGTGCCAGCAGCTTCGGAGGGGACAATGAGCAGTTCTTC

clone_size: -
d_call: -
v_call: TRBV5-1
j_call: TRBJ1-4
cdr3_aa: CASSLTGRAEKLFF
cdr3_nt: TGCGCCAGCAGCTTGACAGGGCGTGCTGAAAAACTGTTTTTT

clone_size: once
d_call: -
v_call: TRBV15
j_call: TRBJ1-3
cdr3_aa: CATSRDGSSGNTIYF
cdr3_nt: TGTGCCACCAGCAGAGATGGGAGCTCTGGAAACACCATATATTTT

clone_size: -
d_call: -
v_call: TRBV19
j_call: TRBJ1-5
cdr3_aa: CASRSRGSNQPQHF
cdr3_nt: TGTGCCAGCAGAAGTAGGGGAAGCAATCAGCCCCAGCATTTT

clone_size: -
d_call: TRBD2
v_call: TRBV29-1
j_call: TRBJ2-1
cdr3_aa: CSGLLAGGVYNEQFF
cdr3_nt: TGCAGCGGCCTACTAGCGGGGGGGGTCTACAATGAGCAGTTCTTC

clone_size: few
d_call: TRBD1
v_call: TRBV7-9
j_call: TRBJ1-6
cdr3_aa: CASSLTGDSPLHF
cdr3_nt: TGTGCCAGCAGCTTGACAGGGGATTCACCCCTCCACTTT

clone_size: -
d_call: -
v_call: TRBV28
j_call: TRBJ1-5
cdr3_aa: CASSQGQLRQPQHF
cdr3_nt: TGTGCCAGCAGTCAAGGACAATTGCGGCAGCCCCAGCATTTT

clone_size: once
d_call: -
v_call: TRBV30
j_call: TRBJ1-2
cdr3_aa: CAWSVAALGYTF
cdr3_nt: TGTGCCTGGAGTGTAGCGGCCCTTGGCTACACCTTC

clone_size: -
d_call: -
v_call: TRBV5-6
j_call: TRBJ1-1
cdr3_aa: CASSLATTGNTEAFF
cdr3_nt: TGTGCCAGCAGCTTGGCTACAACGGGGAACACTGAAGCTTTCTTT

clone_size: -
d_call: -
v_call: TRBV5-4
j_call: TRBJ2-7
cdr3_aa: CASARWGLEQYF
cdr3_nt: TGTGCCAGCGCCCGTTGGGGGCTCGAGCAGTACTTC

clone_size: -
d_call: TRBD1
v_call: TRBV27
j_call: TRBJ1-4
cdr3_aa: CASRNYYRGQDEKLFF
cdr3_nt: TGTGCCAGCAGAAACTATTACAGGGGGCAGGATGAAAAACTGTTTTTT

clone_size: -
d_call: -
v_call: TRBV30
j_call: TRBJ2-7
cdr3_aa: CAWTQRDEQYF
cdr3_nt: TGTGCCTGGACCCAACGAGACGAGCAGTACTTC

clone_size: few
d_call: TRBD2
v_call: TRBV7-3
j_call: TRBJ2-5
cdr3_aa: CASSLTSGAQETQYF
cdr3_nt: TGTGCCAGCAGCTTGACTAGCGGGGCTCAAGAGACCCAGTACTTC

clone_size: -
d_call: -
v_call: TRBV5-1
j_call: TRBJ2-5
cdr3_aa: CASSLGQGQETQYF
cdr3_nt: TGCGCCAGCAGCTTGGGGCAGGGGCAAGAGACCCAGTACTTC

clone_size: once
d_call: -
v_call: TRBV9
j_call: TRBJ1-2
cdr3_aa: CASSDRDGYTF
cdr3_nt: TGTGCCAGCAGCGACAGGGATGGCTACACCTTC

clone_size: -
d_call: -
v_call: TRBV6-5
j_call: TRBJ2-6
cdr3_aa: CASSYSYTGANVLTF
cdr3_nt: TGTGCCAGCAGTTACTCTTATACTGGGGCCAACGTCCTGACTTTC

clone_size: -
d_call: TRBD1
v_call: TRBV7-3
j_call: TRBJ1-5
cdr3_aa: CASSFGQGDQPQHF
cdr3_nt: TGTGCCAGCAGCTTTGGACAGGGAGATCAGCCCCAGCATTTT

clone_size: -
d_call: -
v_call: TRBV6-4
j_call: TRBJ1-6
cdr3_aa: CASRTGQWVSSYNSPLHF
cdr3_nt: TGTGCCAGCAGGACAGGACAGTGGGTAAGCTCCTATAATTCACCCCTCCACTTT

clone_size: once
d_call: -
v_call: TRBV6-1
j_call: TRBJ2-3
cdr3_aa: CAGSGEGIDTQYF
cdr3_nt: TGTGCCGGGAGCGGAGAAGGGATAGATACGCAGTATTTT

clone_size: -
d_call: TRBD1
v_call: TRBV6-5
j_call: TRBJ2-3
cdr3_aa: CASSYQGAVTDTQYF
cdr3_nt: TGTGCCAGCAGTTACCAGGGGGCCGTCACAGATACGCAGTATTTT